These T cell receptor beta chains were read from a single sample in a study of T cell responses to AZD1222 COVID-19 vaccine. The table came from immunoSEQ multiplex PCR; TCRdb's copy has only in-frame clones and leaves some out. Altogether about 110,000 clones are present, around 82% being singletons, with the ten largest covering approximately 9.4%. Sample: peripheral blood, taken on day 0 of AZD1222 vaccination. Receptors were obtained from an adult in good health. Each CDR3 is given with its conserved first and last residue. Size tells how often a clone was seen (once, few, many) or the class of an expanded clone, and some rows leave it out.

j_call: TRBJ2-1
clone_size: -
v_call: TRBV10-3
cdr3_aa: CAISDPSGLAGAGNEQFF

j_call: TRBJ1-3
clone_size: -
v_call: TRBV7-9
cdr3_aa: CASSSSVTGLSGNTIYF

j_call: TRBJ2-1
clone_size: -
v_call: TRBV7-2
cdr3_aa: CASSLSGGLADNEQFF

j_call: TRBJ1-1
clone_size: -
v_call: TRBV7-9
cdr3_aa: CASSFAPGQNTEAFF

j_call: TRBJ1-4
clone_size: -
v_call: TRBV2
cdr3_aa: CASKQGRGEKLFF

j_call: TRBJ2-3
clone_size: -
v_call: TRBV3-1/TRBV3-2
cdr3_aa: CASSQVTDTQYF

j_call: TRBJ2-5
clone_size: -
v_call: TRBV19
cdr3_aa: CASSLSWTSGEETQYF

j_call: TRBJ2-7
clone_size: -
v_call: TRBV5-5
cdr3_aa: CASSFRDRDYEQYF

j_call: TRBJ2-7
clone_size: -
v_call: TRBV12-3/TRBV12-4
cdr3_aa: CASSSGLDYEQYF

j_call: TRBJ2-5
clone_size: -
v_call: TRBV5-1
cdr3_aa: CASSWATSGRGVQETQYF

j_call: TRBJ1-1
clone_size: -
v_call: TRBV7-9
cdr3_aa: CASRRQGNTEAFF

j_call: TRBJ2-7
clone_size: -
v_call: TRBV30
cdr3_aa: CAWNKQGFNEQYF

j_call: TRBJ1-2
clone_size: -
v_call: TRBV30
cdr3_aa: CAWSVQSGYTF

j_call: TRBJ2-5
clone_size: -
v_call: TRBV28
cdr3_aa: CASSSSGERGETQYF

j_call: TRBJ2-1
clone_size: -
v_call: TRBV21-1
cdr3_aa: CASSKGTGGYNEQFF

j_call: TRBJ2-1
clone_size: -
v_call: TRBV19
cdr3_aa: CASRIAGGPTEQFF

j_call: TRBJ2-2
clone_size: -
v_call: TRBV27
cdr3_aa: CASSLKRGGPGELFF

j_call: TRBJ2-7
clone_size: -
v_call: TRBV7-9
cdr3_aa: CASSPGGLPSSYEQYF

j_call: TRBJ1-4
clone_size: -
v_call: TRBV6-5
cdr3_aa: CASSYRTGANEKLFF

j_call: TRBJ2-2
clone_size: -
v_call: TRBV24-1
cdr3_aa: CATSGGKRPTSGELFF

j_call: TRBJ2-3
clone_size: few
v_call: TRBV7-6
cdr3_aa: CASSLGQRGSLVRQYF

j_call: TRBJ1-2
clone_size: once
v_call: TRBV7-2
cdr3_aa: CASSFQWNPTHGYTF

j_call: TRBJ1-5
clone_size: -
v_call: TRBV3-1/TRBV3-2
cdr3_aa: CASSQENRPQHF

j_call: TRBJ2-5
clone_size: -
v_call: TRBV7-8
cdr3_aa: CASSLTTLGVIQETQYF

j_call: TRBJ2-3
clone_size: -
v_call: TRBV28
cdr3_aa: CASSFSGGPDTQYF

j_call: TRBJ1-2
clone_size: -
v_call: TRBV30
cdr3_aa: CACLEILLSYGYTF

j_call: TRBJ1-5
clone_size: once
v_call: TRBV5-6
cdr3_aa: CASSLVDGDNQPQHF

j_call: TRBJ2-7
clone_size: -
v_call: TRBV5-1
cdr3_aa: CASSTASGGTYEQYF

j_call: TRBJ2-3
clone_size: -
v_call: TRBV24-1
cdr3_aa: CATSDFQSGSGQGQYF

j_call: TRBJ1-5
clone_size: -
v_call: TRBV6-6
cdr3_aa: CASSKQGGVPQHF

j_call: TRBJ1-4
clone_size: -
v_call: TRBV15
cdr3_aa: CATRKGQANYNEKLFF

j_call: TRBJ1-3
clone_size: -
v_call: TRBV5-1
cdr3_aa: CASSLWLGNTIYF

j_call: TRBJ2-7
clone_size: -
v_call: TRBV4-3
cdr3_aa: CASSQDITGSYEQYF

j_call: TRBJ1-5
clone_size: -
v_call: TRBV6-1
cdr3_aa: CASSEWAGGNQPQHF

j_call: TRBJ1-5
clone_size: -
v_call: TRBV6-2/TRBV6-3
cdr3_aa: CASSYTHNKGDNQPQHF

j_call: TRBJ1-5
clone_size: -
v_call: TRBV2
cdr3_aa: CASIWAGQLNQPQHF

j_call: TRBJ1-2
clone_size: -
v_call: TRBV29-1
cdr3_aa: CSVGEDGYTF

j_call: TRBJ2-3
clone_size: -
v_call: TRBV9
cdr3_aa: CASRRGPGLAGTDTQYF

j_call: TRBJ1-2
clone_size: -
v_call: TRBV6-5
cdr3_aa: CASSRGTGTGHGYTF

j_call: TRBJ2-7
clone_size: -
v_call: TRBV2
cdr3_aa: CASSSLPSGRGEQYF

j_call: TRBJ2-6
clone_size: -
v_call: TRBV18
cdr3_aa: CASSPPRFRDAGANVLTF

j_call: TRBJ2-2
clone_size: -
v_call: TRBV6-6
cdr3_aa: CAIQGTTNTGELFF

j_call: TRBJ2-7
clone_size: -
v_call: TRBV28
cdr3_aa: CASITGQSYEQYF